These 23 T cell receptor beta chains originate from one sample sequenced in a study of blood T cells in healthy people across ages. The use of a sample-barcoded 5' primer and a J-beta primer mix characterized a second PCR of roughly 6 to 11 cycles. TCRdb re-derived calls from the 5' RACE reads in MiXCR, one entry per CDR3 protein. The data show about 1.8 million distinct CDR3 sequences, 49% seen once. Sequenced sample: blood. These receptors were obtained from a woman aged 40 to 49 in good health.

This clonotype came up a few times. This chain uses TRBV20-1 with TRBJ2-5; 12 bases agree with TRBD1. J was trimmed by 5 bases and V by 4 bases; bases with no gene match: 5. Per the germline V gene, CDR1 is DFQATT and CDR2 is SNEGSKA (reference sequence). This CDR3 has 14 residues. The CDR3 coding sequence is TGCAGTGCTAAGCCGGGACAGGGGGCCGAGACCCAGTACTTC. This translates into CSAKPGQGAETQYF.

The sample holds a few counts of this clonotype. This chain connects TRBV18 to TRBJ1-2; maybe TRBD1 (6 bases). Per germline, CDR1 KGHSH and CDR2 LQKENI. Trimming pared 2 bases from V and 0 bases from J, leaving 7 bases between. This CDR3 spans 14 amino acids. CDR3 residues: CASSPGTPNYGYTF. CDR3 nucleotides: TGTGCCAGCTCACCAGGGACACCTAACTATGGCTACACCTTC.

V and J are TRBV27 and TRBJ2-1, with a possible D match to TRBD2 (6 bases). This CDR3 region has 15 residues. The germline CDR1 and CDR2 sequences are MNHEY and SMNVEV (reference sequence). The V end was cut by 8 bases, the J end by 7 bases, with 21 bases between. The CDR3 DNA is TGTGCCAGCTCAACCGGGACTGAGAATAGGAATGAGCAGTTCTTC. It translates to CASSTGTENRNEQFF.

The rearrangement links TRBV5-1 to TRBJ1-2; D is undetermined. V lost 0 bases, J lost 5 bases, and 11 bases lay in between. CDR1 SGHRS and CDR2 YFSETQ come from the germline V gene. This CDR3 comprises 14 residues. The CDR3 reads CASSLASWTYGYTF. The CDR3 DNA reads TGCGCCAGCAGCTTGGCCTCCTGGACTTATGGCTACACCTTC.

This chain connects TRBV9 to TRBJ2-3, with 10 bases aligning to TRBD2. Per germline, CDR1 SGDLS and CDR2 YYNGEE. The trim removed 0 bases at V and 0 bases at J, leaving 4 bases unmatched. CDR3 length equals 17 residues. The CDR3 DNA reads TGTGCCAGCAGCGTAGAGAGTAGCGGGGGGAGCACAGATACGCAGTATTTT. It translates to CASSVESSGGSTDTQYF.

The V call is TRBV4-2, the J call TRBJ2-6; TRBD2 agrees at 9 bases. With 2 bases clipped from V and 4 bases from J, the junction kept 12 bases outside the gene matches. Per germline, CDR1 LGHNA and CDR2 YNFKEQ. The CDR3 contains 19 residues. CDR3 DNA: TGTGCCAGCAGCCAATATAAGACTAGCGGAAGCCCCGGGGCCAACGTCCTGACTTTC. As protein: CASSQYKTSGSPGANVLTF.

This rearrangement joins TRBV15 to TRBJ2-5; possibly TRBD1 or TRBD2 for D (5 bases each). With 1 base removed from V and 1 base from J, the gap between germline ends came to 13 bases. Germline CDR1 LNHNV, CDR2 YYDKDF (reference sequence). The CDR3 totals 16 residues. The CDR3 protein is CATSRGPGRSQETQYF. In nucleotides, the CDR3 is TGTGCCACCAGCAGAGGGCCGGGACGGTCCCAAGAGACCCAGTACTTC.

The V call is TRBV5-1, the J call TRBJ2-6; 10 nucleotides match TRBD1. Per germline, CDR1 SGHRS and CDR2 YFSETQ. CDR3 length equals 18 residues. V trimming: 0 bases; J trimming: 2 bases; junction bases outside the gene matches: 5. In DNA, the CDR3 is TGCGCCAGCAGCTTGGCCCGGACAGGGGGTACTGGGGCCAACGTCCTGACTTTC. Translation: CASSLARTGGTGANVLTF.

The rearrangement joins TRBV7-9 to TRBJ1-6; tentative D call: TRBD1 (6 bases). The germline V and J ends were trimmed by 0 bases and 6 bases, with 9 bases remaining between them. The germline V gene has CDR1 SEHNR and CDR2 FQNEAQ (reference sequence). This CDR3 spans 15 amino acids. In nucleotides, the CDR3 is TGTGCCAGCAGCTTAGCGGCACAGGGTAATTCACCCCTCCACTTT. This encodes CASSLAAQGNSPLHF.

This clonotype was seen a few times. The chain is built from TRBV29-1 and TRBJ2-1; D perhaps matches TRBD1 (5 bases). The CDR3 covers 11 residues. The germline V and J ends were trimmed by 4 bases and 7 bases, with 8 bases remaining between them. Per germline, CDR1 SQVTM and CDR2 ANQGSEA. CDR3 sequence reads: CSVGQWNEQFF. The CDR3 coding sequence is TGCAGCGTTGGACAGTGGAATGAGCAGTTCTTC.

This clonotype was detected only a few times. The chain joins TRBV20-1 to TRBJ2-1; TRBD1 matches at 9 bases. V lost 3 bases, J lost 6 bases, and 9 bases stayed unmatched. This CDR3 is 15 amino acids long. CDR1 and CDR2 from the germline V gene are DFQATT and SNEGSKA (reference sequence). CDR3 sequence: CSASPEQGAFNEQFF. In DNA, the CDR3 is TGCAGTGCTAGCCCCGAACAGGGGGCGTTCAATGAGCAGTTCTTC.

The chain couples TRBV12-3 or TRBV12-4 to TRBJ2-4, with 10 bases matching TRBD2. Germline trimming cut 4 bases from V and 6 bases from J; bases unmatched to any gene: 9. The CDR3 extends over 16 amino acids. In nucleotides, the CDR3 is TGTGCCAGCAGTTCCTATAGCGGGGGGACGGGAAACATTCAGTACTTC. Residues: CASSSYSGGTGNIQYF.

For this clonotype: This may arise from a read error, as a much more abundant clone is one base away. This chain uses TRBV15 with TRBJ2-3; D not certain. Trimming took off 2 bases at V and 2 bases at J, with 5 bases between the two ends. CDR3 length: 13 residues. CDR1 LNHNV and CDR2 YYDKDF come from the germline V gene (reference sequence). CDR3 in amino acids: CATSRSTTDTQYF. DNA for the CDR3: TGTGCCACCAGCAGATCCACCACAGATACGCAGTATTTT.

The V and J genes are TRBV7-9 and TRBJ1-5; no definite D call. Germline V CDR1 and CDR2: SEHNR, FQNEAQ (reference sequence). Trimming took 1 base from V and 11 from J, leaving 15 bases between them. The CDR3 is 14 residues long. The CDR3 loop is CASSLDTSGVSQHF. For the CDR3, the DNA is TGTGCCAGCAGCTTAGACACGAGTGGGGTTTCCCAGCATTTT.

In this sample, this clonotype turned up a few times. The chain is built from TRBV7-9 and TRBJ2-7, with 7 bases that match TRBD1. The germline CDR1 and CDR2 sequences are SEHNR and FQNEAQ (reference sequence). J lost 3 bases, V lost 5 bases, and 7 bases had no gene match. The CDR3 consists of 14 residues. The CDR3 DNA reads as TGTGCCAGCAGCCCGGCGACAGGGAGCTACGAGCAGTACTTC. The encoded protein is CASSPATGSYEQYF.

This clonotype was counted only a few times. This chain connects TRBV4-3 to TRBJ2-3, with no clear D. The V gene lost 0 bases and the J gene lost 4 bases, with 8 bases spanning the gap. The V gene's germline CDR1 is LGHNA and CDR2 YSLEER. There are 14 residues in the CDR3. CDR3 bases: TGCGCCAGCAGCCAAGATCATGAGGCAGATACGCAGTATTTT. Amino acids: CASSQDHEADTQYF.

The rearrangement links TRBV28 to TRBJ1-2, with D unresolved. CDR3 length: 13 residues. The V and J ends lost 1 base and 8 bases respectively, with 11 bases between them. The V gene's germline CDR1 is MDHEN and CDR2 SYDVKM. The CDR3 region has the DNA TGTGCCAGCAGTTTATATCCCCCGGAGGGCTACACCTTC. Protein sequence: CASSLYPPEGYTF.

The CDR3 loop is CASSVRTAAETQYF. In DNA form, the CDR3 reads TGTGCCAGCAGTGTTCGGACAGCTGCGGAGACCCAGTACTTC. V is TRBV25-1 and J is TRBJ2-5, with D possibly being TRBD1 (6 bases). Germline V gives CDR1 MGHDK, CDR2 SYGVNS. The CDR3 sequence is 14 residues long. Trimming pared 4 bases from V and 5 bases from J, leaving 14 bases between.

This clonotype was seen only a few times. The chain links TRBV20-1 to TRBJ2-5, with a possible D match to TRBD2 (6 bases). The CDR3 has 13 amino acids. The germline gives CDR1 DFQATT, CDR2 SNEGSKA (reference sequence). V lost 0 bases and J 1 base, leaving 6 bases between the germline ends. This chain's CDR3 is CSARERGQETQYF. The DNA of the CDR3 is TGCAGTGCTAGAGAGCGGGGCCAAGAGACCCAGTACTTC.

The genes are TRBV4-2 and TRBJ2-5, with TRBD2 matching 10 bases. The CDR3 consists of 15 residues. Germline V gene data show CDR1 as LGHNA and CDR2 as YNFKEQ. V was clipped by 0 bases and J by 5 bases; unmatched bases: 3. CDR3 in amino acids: CASSQERLAGETQYF. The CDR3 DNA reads TGTGCCAGCAGCCAAGAGAGACTAGCGGGTGAGACCCAGTACTTC.

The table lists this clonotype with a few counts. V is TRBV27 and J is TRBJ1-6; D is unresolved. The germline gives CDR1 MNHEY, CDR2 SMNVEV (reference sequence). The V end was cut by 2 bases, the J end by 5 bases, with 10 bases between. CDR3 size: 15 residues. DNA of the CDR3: TGTGCCAGCAGTTTAGCAGGATTAAATAATTCACCCCTCCACTTT. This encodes CASSLAGLNNSPLHF.

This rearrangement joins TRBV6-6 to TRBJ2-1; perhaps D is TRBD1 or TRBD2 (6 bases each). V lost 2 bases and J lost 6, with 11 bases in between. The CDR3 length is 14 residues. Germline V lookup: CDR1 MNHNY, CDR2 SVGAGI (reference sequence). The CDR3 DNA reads TGTGCCAGCAGTTACGGTGGGGGGCCCAATGAGCAGTTCTTC. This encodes CASSYGGGPNEQFF.

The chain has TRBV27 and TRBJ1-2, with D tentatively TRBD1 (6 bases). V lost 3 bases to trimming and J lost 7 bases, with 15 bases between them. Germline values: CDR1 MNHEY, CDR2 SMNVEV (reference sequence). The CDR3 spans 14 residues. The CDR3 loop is CASSFRDTRGGYTF. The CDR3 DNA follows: TGTGCCAGCAGTTTCCGGGACACTCGGGGTGGCTACACCTTC.